Each of the 15 T cell receptor beta chains below was sequenced from the same sample in a study of T cell responses to AZD1222 COVID-19 vaccine. Libraries were prepared by immunoSEQ multiplex PCR; TCRdb keeps only in-frame clonotypes and omits some of them. This repertoire shows some 130,000 clones, about nine tenths found once; its top ten account for about 7.1%. This sample comprised peripheral blood, obtained on day 0 of AZD1222 vaccination. All receptors come from an adult in good health.

This clone came up a few times. The chain joins TRBV11-2 to TRBJ1-2; TRBD1 agrees at 8 bases. CDR1 is SGHAT, CDR2 FQNNGV, per germline. Germline trimming cut 2 bases from V and 8 bases from J; bases unmatched to any gene: 4. The CDR3 runs 13 residues. The CDR3 DNA is TGTGCCAGCAGCTTACAGGGGGCTGGAGGCTACACCTTC. The encoded protein is CASSLQGAGGYTF.

The J gene is TRBJ2-5, the V gene TRBV5-6; D gene uncertain. Trimming left V 0 bases short and J 3 bases short, with 6 bases between. The germline CDR1 and CDR2 sequences are SGHDT and YYEEEE. This CDR3 is 13 amino acids long. The CDR3 spells CASSLALEETQYF. The CDR3 coding sequence is TGTGCCAGCAGCTTGGCTCTTGAAGAGACCCAGTACTTC.

This clone was counted once. This chain joins TRBV29-1 and TRBJ2-3, with TRBD2 as a possible D gene (7 bases). The V gene's germline CDR1 is SQVTM and CDR2 ANQGSEA. The CDR3 runs to 12 residues. The V and J ends lost 5 bases and 9 bases respectively, with 15 bases between them. This chain's CDR3 is CSVFRGGGTQYF. The CDR3 DNA sequence: TGCAGCGTTTTTAGGGGGGGCGGGACGCAGTATTTT.

The gene calls are TRBV30 and TRBJ2-6; the match to TRBD1 covers 10 bases. Germline lookup yields CDR1 GTSNPN and CDR2 SVGIG (reference sequence). The J segment lost 1 base and the V segment lost 4 bases, leaving 4 bases of the junction unmatched. The CDR3 is 16 residues long. CDR3 sequence (DNA): TGTGCCTGGACGGGGACAGGGGCTTCTGGGGCCAACGTCCTGACTTTC. Its protein is CAWTGTGASGANVLTF.

This clone showed up just a few times. The V gene is TRBV4-3, the J gene TRBJ2-7; no clear D gene. This CDR3 region has 13 residues. Germline-derived CDR1 and CDR2 are LGHNA and YSLEER. Trimming shortened V by 0 bases and J by 6 bases, and 9 bases separated the two germline ends. CDR3 DNA sequence: TGCGCCAGCAGCCAAGAACAAGGCCTCGAGCAGTACTTC. Its protein product is CASSQEQGLEQYF.

CDR3 bases: TGCAGCGTTGATACAGGGCGCGACGAGCAGTACTTC. This encodes CSVDTGRDEQYF. The chain couples TRBV29-1 to TRBJ2-7, with TRBD1 as a possible D gene (6 bases). Germline V gene lookup returns CDR1 SQVTM and CDR2 ANQGSEA. Trimming stripped 3 bases from V and 5 bases from J, with 11 bases between. CDR3 length: 12 amino acids.

J is TRBJ1-4 and V is TRBV9; D gene uncertain. Trimming stripped 3 bases from V and 8 bases from J, with 17 bases between. CDR3 size: 15 residues. The germline V gene encodes CDR1 SGDLS and CDR2 YYNGEE. DNA for the CDR3: TGTGCCAGCAGCGGAGGACTCCTTTTAGGGGAAAAACTGTTTTTT. Translated: CASSGGLLLGEKLFF.

Only a few counts were recorded for this clone. The rearrangement uses TRBV7-2 and TRBJ1-5, with a possible D match to TRBD1 (6 bases). The V end lost 4 bases, the J end lost 2 bases, and 6 bases lay between the germline ends. There are 13 residues in the CDR3. Germline loops: CDR1 SGHTA, CDR2 FQGNSA. CDR3 nucleotides: TGTGCCAGCAGCTACAGGGGCAATCAGCCCCAGCATTTT. Protein product: CASSYRGNQPQHF.

The chain employs TRBV6-5 and TRBJ2-5; TRBD2 agrees at 7 bases. The CDR3 is 13 amino acids. V gave up 7 bases and J gave up 2 bases; unmatched junction bases: 4. CDR1 is MNHEY and CDR2 is SVGAGI in the germline V gene. CDR3 sequence: CASTRGEQETQYF. CDR3 DNA sequence: TGTGCCAGCACCCGGGGGGAGCAAGAGACCCAGTACTTC.

The chain carries TRBV24-1 and TRBJ2-7; 7 nucleotides align to TRBD1. Germline CDR1 and CDR2: KGHDR and SFDVKD. The CDR3 totals 14 residues. The V and J ends lost 4 bases and 5 bases, in that order; junction bases with no gene match: 7. This CDR3 reads CATSDPNRGHEQYF. The CDR3 DNA reads TGTGCCACCAGTGACCCCAACAGGGGCCACGAGCAGTACTTC.

The rearrangement links TRBV9 to TRBJ2-3; D is undetermined. Trimming left V 2 bases short and J 1 base short, with 8 bases between. The CDR3 contains 14 residues. CDR1 is SGDLS and CDR2 is YYNGEE in the germline V gene. The CDR3 here is CASSVISGTDTQYF. DNA for the CDR3: TGTGCCAGCAGCGTTATTTCGGGCACAGATACGCAGTATTTT.

This clone was picked up one time. This chain joins TRBV12-3 or TRBV12-4 and TRBJ1-2, with D tentatively TRBD1 (5 bases). There are 13 residues in the CDR3. Trimming pared 8 bases from V and 1 base from J, leaving 11 bases between. The CDR3 DNA sequence: TGTGCCAGCGGGGTCAGGGTTAACTATGGCTACACCTTC. It is translated as CASGVRVNYGYTF.

In its sample, this clone was seen once. V gene TRBV27 combines with J gene TRBJ1-5; D is uncertain. The germline gives CDR1 MNHEY, CDR2 SMNVEV (reference sequence). The CDR3 sequence is 12 residues long. Trimming stripped 5 bases from V and 10 bases from J, with 12 bases between. The CDR3 DNA sequence: TGTGCCAGCAGTCCATTCAACGGACCCCAGCATTTT. The encoded protein is CASSPFNGPQHF.

The V call is TRBV10-1, the J call TRBJ2-1; 8 nucleotides agree with TRBD2. The CDR3 totals 14 residues. CDR1 is WNHNN, CDR2 SYGVQD, per germline (reference sequence). Unmatched junction bases numbered 5, after V lost 7 bases and J lost 3 bases. The CDR3 here is CASNSGEDYNEQFF. As DNA, the CDR3 is TGCGCCAGCAATAGCGGGGAGGACTACAATGAGCAGTTCTTC.

This clone was seen a single time. The V gene is TRBV30, the J gene TRBJ2-1; TRBD1 is a possible D gene (5 bases). CDR3 length: 14 residues. CDR1 GTSNPN and CDR2 SVGIG come from the germline V gene (reference sequence). Trimming took off 1 base at V and 5 bases at J, with 12 bases between the two ends. The CDR3 loop is CAWSDDSPHNEQFF. CDR3 sequence (DNA): TGTGCCTGGAGTGACGACAGTCCGCACAATGAGCAGTTCTTC.